Included here is one TCR beta chain sequence, with context. Its antigen remains undetermined. Per-base qualities were not stored, and no clone one base away is much larger. This sample is drawn from a study of cytomegalovirus exposure and HLA in healthy donors (dated by TCRdb to 2016 to 2017). Background on the whole study: An earlier analysis of approximately 600 of the donors reported approximately 300 Gb of sequence data and 117 million unique TCR beta sequences from roughly 200 million T cells. Among almost 400 genotyped donors of the cohort, an average of about 240,000 unique TCR beta nucleotide sequences were sequenced per donor, about a sixth of them non-productive. Alongside the repertoire data, information on donor age, sex, ethnicity and CMV serostatus was compiled. Roughly 320 gigabases of sequencing data and roughly 80 million unique TCR sequences made up an early release that covered around 640 HLA-typed donors. The study combined high-throughput TCR immunosequencing, statistical association of individual TCRs with disease status, and machine learning to predict cytomegalovirus infection status. Besides the first cohort of roughly 660 subjects, a separate validation cohort made up of about 120 different subjects was used. Genome-wide SNP genotypes for about three fifths of the roughly 700 donors were used in a later genetic analysis, which treated that subset as a discovery cohort. In the later analysis, no new phenotypic data were used to find candidate immune exposures; instead, reliance was placed on TCR beta sequences and their occurrence across donors. The genetic ancestry cluster associated with self-reported Caucasian donors included around four fifths of the roughly 390 genotyped donors. An earlier analysis of 500 to 750 of the donors applied high-throughput TCR beta sequencing to assess whether each TCR beta V gene segment acted as functional or pseudogenic. HLA typing covered class I and class II loci at four-digit resolution. The study profiled the T cell repertoires of about 640 subjects by immunosequencing and related them to cytomegalovirus serostatus. The study aimed to test whether signatures of past pathogen exposure could be identified by cataloging public T cell receptors. A later analysis re-analyzed previously published TCR beta repertoires from 500 to 700 donors and added high-resolution HLA genotyping to study TCR occurrence patterns. Typing coverage differed by locus: A, B, C, DRB1 and DQB1 were typed in about 629-640 donors, DQA1 in about 500, DPA1 in some 610, and DPB1 in 400 to 490. A handful of DR-DQ haplotypes were handled as single units for association and clustering because linkage in the cohort was strong. Every repertoire in the discovery cohort had been generated on one and the same sequencing platform.

The V end loses 2 bases and the J end loses 4 bases, and a stretch of 14 bases separates them. The CDR3 starts with the cysteine, ends with the phenylalanine, and has 16 residues. The retained sequence is limited to the CDR3, 48 bases, with the frame set at the first base. CDR1 and CDR2, looked up from the germline V gene, are KGHSH and LQKENI. Study-wide conclusions, independent of this receptor: Across donors, most TCR sequences were observed very rarely, whereas some public TCRs were present in many individuals. Because the 87-base-pair reads could not distinguish some IMGT-functional V segments, including TRBV6-2 and TRBV6-3, those segments were excluded. The cohort was sequenced for TCR beta chains only, and without alpha or paired-chain data the features that could be detected were limited. Assigning TCR associations to individual alleles was difficult when HLA alleles, especially DR and DQ, strongly co-occurred. Broadly in line with IMGT annotations, most TCR beta V segments showed up in productive rearrangements about 87% or about 30% of the time in an earlier analysis of several hundred of the donors. A further reported finding was that TCR beta sequences accurately predicted the HLA-A and HLA-B alleles for most subjects in the first cohort. A later genetic analysis reported fewer N-insertions in productive TCRs among donors in an Asian-associated ancestry cluster than the roughly 700-donor mean. It was suggested by the authors that the approach could potentially be generalized to other disease states and immunological phenotypes. The classifier was reported to diagnose cytomegalovirus status with high specificity and sensitivity in both the original cohort and the validation cohort. The sequencing pipeline was judged likely to have produced a cluster of highly shared sequence variants as a technical artifact. Several of the top co-occurrence clusters appeared to be linked to parvovirus B19, influenza, CMV and Epstein-Barr virus, according to a later analysis. A later analysis associated about 17,000 TCR beta sequences with specific HLA alleles at a false discovery rate of 0.05. Roughly uniform sequencing depth across donors was assumed in presence/absence analyses, although this assumption may not hold. In the study, roughly 160 TCR beta chains were listed as associated with cytomegalovirus. About 15 rarely observed V segments, including chromosome 9 orphons, were excluded from the earlier analysis of just under 600 of the donors because counts were too low. HLA typing was unavailable for some donors at each locus, so association tests used only the typed subset. In a later analysis, the rate of TCR association differed among HLA loci, with DRB1 alleles having the most associated TCRs and HLA-C alleles having the fewest. In vitro tests confirmed that three of the cytomegalovirus-associated TCR beta chains recognize cytomegalovirus antigens. CMV serostatus was the only immune exposure information available for the cohort. In a later analysis, most CMV-associated TCR beta chains were found to appear HLA-restricted, with HLA associations seemingly driven largely by CMV exposure. Linkage disequilibrium might explain the correlated functional status among segregating V segments, but an unknown experimental factor could not be excluded. In a later genetic analysis, a missense DCLRE1C variant was associated with V-gene and J-gene trimming of TCR beta chains, and the association was replicated in an independent cohort. A later analysis found that HLA-associated TCR beta chains were more clonally expanded and had lower generation probabilities than equally common non-associated chains.

The cohort comprised several hundred healthy bone marrow donors. At the time of sampling, all cohort members were nominally healthy, though unrecorded immune exposures were likely present. The donor was CMV seronegative and was included in the group of 352 seronegative cohort members. A peripheral blood sample was provided by each donor, and peripheral blood mononuclear cells were used for TCR beta sequencing. The Qiagen DNeasy Blood Extraction Kit was used to extract genomic DNA from the blood cell samples. The library relied on the immunoSEQ multiplex PCR assay. A mixture of 60 forward primers for TCR Vbeta segments and 13 reverse primers for TCR Jbeta segments was used in the multiplex PCR. The CDR3 region of rearranged TCR beta genes was amplified from genomic DNA by a multiplex PCR assay. On the Illumina HiSeq System, the amplified TCR beta libraries were sequenced as 87-base-pair reads. The study's processing was this. A later analysis tallied 75 million to 95 million unique TCR beta chains across the 700 or so repertoires, and 10 million to 11 million of those chains were shared by two or more donors. A nearest-neighbor algorithm error-corrected the raw reads and collapsed the reads into unique sequences, merging closely related sequences to remove PCR and sequencing errors. CDR3 sequences were aligned to IMGT reference sequences to assign V, D and J gene segments. For a sequence to be retained, a match of at least six nucleotides was required to both a V gene segment and a J gene segment. A rearrangement was called productive if the CDR3 had no stop codons and remained in frame with V and J, and every other rearrangement was called non-productive. Following IMGT convention, CDR3 was defined as the stretch from the second conserved V-encoded cysteine up to the conserved J-encoded phenylalanine. The earlier analysis of some 600 of the donors excluded sequences that lacked an unambiguous match to a single V gene segment. An earlier analysis of 587 of the donors called V segments functional above 56.7% productive rearrangements and segregating when the between-donor standard deviation exceeded 5%. To diagnose cytomegalovirus status from the catalog of TCR beta chain sequences, a statistical classification framework was built. V and J gene assignment, in a later analysis, came from comparing TCR nucleotide sequences with IMGT/GENE-DB human TR gene sequences. The TCRdist pipeline was used in a later analysis to assign CDR3 sequences and most-parsimonious VDJ recombination scenarios. In a later analysis, every TCR beta chain was defined by the combination of its CDR3 amino acid sequence and its V-gene family, and reads without a unique V-gene family were dropped. As a way to deal with suspected cross-contamination and a sequencing artifact, a later analysis dropped hundreds of nucleotide sequences that were highly shared and had low generation probability. In a later analysis, a clonal expansion index for each public chain was calculated from normalized within-repertoire ranks of inferred template counts. Generation probabilities in a later analysis came from a VDJ recombination model fitted to out-of-frame rearrangements, and those results were checked against IGoR. In a later analysis, hypergeometric tests were used to score TCR-TCR, TCR-HLA and TCR-CMV co-occurrence, with a repertoire-size bias correction applied to TCR pairs. To estimate false discovery rates, a later analysis permuted the HLA or CMV assignments 20 times. In a later analysis, co-occurring TCRs were grouped with DBSCAN, and TCRdist sequence similarity was added when clustering was performed within HLA-allele-positive subsets. Co-occurrence clustering excluded repertoires with fewer than 30,000 or more than 120,000 public chains, plus five with anomalous nucleotide sharing. Drawn from immuneACCESS, this table holds only the in-frame rearrangements with V and J called that TCRdb kept. Clones are partly lost; checked studies trace under half to an unresolved V gene and leave the rest unexplained. D and trimming come from the DNA, and the V and J calls and clone size come from that table. In this sample the table shows more than 95,000 clones, approximately 78% of which occur a single time. The ten largest account for approximately 2% of the sample.

The TCR sequence derives from a woman aged 40 to 55 in good health and CMV-seronegative. The source material was PBMCs. The V gene is TRBV18 and the J gene is TRBJ2-2, with TRBD2 as a weak D call on 5 bases. The DNA reads as follows: TGTGCCAGCTCACCATCTGAGGGAATAGTCACCGGGGAGCTGTTTTTT. Its translation is CASSPSEGIVTGELFF.